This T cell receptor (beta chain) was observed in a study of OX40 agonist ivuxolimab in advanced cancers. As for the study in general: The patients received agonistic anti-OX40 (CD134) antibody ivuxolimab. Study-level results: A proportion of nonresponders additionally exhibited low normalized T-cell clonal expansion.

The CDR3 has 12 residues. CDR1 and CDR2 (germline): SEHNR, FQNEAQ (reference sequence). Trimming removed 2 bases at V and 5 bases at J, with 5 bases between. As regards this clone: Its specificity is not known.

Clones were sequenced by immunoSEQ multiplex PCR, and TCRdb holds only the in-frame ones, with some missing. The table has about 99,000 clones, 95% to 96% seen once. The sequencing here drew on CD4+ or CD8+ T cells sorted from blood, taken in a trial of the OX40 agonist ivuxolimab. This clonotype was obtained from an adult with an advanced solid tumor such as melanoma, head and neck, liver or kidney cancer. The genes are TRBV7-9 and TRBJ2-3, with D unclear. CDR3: CASSLPGDTQYF. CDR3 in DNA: TGTGCCAGCAGCTTACCAGGAGATACGCAGTATTTT.